This T cell receptor beta chain stems from a study of cytomegalovirus exposure and HLA in healthy donors. At collection, donors were nominally healthy, but unrecorded immune exposures were probable. Germline V CDR1 and CDR2: MDHEN, SYDVKM. The CDR3 extends over 16 amino acids. The V gene end was trimmed by 6 bases and the J gene end by 1 base; junction bases not matched to a gene: 10. Overall study results and limits: Most TCRs appeared rarely, but some public TCRs recurred in many donors. A later analysis showed that HLA-associated TCR beta chains had undergone more clonal expansion than equally common others. As confirmed in vitro, a few CMV-associated chains were specific for CMV antigens.

Comments on this clone: Antigen: not known.

PCR primers comprised 60 Vbeta and 13 Jbeta primers. The method was immunoSEQ multiplex PCR; TCRdb's version includes in-frame clones alone and lacks a portion of them. The data show fewer than 200,000 clones, around 72% seen once. This rearrangement joins TRBV28 to TRBJ2-7, with 9 bases that match TRBD2. The source of this sequence is a female donor in good health and CMV-seronegative. The sample was PBMCs. CDR3 sequence: CASSETAGGVSYEQYF. The DNA for the CDR3 is TGTGCCAGCAGCGAAACGGCGGGAGGGGTTTCCTACGAGCAGTACTTC.